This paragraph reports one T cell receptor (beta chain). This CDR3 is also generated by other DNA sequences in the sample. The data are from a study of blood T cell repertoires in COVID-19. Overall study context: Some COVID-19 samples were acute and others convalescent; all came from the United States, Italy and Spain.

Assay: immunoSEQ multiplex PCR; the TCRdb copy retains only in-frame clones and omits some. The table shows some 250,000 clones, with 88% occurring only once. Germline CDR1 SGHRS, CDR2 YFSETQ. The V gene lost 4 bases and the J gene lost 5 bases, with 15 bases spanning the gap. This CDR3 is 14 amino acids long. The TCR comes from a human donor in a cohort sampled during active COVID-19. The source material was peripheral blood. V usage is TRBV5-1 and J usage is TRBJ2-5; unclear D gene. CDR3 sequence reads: CASSLAGVQETQYF. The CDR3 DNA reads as TGCGCCAGCAGCCTGGCTGGAGTCCAGGAGACCCAGTACTTC.